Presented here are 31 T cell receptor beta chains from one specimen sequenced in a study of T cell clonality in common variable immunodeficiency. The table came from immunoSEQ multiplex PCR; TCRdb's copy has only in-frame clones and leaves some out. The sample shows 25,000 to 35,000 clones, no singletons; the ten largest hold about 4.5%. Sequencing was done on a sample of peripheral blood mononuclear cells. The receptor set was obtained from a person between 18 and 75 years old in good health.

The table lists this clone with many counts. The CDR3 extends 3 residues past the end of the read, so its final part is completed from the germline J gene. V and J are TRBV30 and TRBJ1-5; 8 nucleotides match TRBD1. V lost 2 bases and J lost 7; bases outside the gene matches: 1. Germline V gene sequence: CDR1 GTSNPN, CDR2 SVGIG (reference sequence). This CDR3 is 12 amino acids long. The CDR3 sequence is CAWSRTGQPQHF. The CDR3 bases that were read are TGTGCCTGGAGTCGGACAGGGCAGCCC.

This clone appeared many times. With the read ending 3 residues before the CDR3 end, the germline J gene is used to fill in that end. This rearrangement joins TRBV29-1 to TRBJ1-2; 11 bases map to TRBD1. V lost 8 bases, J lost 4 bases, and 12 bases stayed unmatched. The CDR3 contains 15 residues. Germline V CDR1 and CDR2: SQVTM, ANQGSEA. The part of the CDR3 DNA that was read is TGCAGCACGTTGGACAGGGGGCTTTTCGTCTATGGC. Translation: CSTLDRGLFVYG. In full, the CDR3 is CSTLDRGLFVYGYTF.

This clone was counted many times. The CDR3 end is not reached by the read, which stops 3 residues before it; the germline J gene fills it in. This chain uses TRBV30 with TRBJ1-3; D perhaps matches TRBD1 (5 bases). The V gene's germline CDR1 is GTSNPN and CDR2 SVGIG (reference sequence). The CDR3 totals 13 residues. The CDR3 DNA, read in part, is TGTGCGGTGGGGCTTCGGGCTGGAAACACC. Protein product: CAVGLRAGNT. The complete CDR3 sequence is CAVGLRAGNTIYF. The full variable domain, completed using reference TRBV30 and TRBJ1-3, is SQTIHQWPATLVQPVGSPLSLECTVEGTSNPNLYWYRQAAGRGLQLLFYSVGIGQISSEVPQNLSASRPQDRQFILSSKKLLLSDSGFYLCAVGLRAGNTIYFGEGSWLTVV.

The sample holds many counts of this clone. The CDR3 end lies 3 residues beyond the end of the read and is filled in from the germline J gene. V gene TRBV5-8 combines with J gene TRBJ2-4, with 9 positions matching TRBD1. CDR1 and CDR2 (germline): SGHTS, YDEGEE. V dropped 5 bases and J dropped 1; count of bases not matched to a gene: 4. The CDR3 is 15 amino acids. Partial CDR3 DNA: TGTGCCAGCAGGGACAGGGGAAACGCCAAAAACATT. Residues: CASRDRGNAKNI. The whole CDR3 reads CASRDRGNAKNIQYF.

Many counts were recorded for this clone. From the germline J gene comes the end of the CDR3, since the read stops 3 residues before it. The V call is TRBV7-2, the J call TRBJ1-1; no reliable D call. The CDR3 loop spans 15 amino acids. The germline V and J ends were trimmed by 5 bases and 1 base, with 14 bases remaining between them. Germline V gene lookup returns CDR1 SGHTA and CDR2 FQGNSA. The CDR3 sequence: CASSPLLQRNTEAFF. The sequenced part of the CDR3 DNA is TGTGCCAGCAGCCCACTCCTACAGAGGAACACTGAA.

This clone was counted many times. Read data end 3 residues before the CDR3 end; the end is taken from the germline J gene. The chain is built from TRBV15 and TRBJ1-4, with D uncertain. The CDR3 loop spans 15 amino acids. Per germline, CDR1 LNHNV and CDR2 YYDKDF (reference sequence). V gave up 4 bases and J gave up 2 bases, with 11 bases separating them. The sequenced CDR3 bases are TGTGCCACCAGCAATCGTGGTGGCACTAATGAAAAA. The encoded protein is CATSNRGGTNEK. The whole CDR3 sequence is CATSNRGGTNEKLFF.

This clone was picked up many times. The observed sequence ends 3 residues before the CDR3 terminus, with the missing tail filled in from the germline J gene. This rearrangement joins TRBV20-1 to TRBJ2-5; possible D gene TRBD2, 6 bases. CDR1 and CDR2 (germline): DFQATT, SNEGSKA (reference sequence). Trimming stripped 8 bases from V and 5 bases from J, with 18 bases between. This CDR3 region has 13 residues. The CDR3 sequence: CSPEAGSGETQYF. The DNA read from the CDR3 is TGCAGTCCCGAGGCGGGGTCTGGGGAGACC.

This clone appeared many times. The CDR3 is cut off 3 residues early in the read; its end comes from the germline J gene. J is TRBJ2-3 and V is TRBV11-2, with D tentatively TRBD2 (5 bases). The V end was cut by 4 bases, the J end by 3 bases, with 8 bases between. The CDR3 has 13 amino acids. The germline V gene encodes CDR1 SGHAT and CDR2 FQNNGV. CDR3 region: CASSSGLTDTQYF. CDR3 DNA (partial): TGTGCCAGCAGCTCTGGACTTACAGATACG.

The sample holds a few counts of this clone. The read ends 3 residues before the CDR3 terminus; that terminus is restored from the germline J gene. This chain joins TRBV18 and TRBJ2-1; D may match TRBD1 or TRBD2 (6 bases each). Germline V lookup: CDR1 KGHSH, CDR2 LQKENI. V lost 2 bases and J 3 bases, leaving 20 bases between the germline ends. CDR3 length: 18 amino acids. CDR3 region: CASSPIRFGGDNYNEQFF. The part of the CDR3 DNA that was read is TGTGCCAGCTCACCAATCCGCTTTGGAGGGGACAACTACAATGAG. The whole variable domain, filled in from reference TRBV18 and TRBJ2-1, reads NAGVMQNPRHLVRRRGQEARLRCSPMKGHSHVYWYRQLPEEGLKFMVYLQKENIIDESGMPKERFSAEFPKEGPSILRIQQVVRGDSAAYFCASSPIRFGGDNYNEQFFGPGTRLTVL.

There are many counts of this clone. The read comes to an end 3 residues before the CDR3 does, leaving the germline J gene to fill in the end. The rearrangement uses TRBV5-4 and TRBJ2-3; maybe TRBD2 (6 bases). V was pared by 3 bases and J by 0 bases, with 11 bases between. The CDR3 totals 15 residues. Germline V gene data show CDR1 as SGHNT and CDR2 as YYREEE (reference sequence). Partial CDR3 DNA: TGTGCCAGCAGCTCCGGGAGCGGGAGCACAGATACG. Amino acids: CASSSGSGSTDT. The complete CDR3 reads CASSSGSGSTDTQYF.

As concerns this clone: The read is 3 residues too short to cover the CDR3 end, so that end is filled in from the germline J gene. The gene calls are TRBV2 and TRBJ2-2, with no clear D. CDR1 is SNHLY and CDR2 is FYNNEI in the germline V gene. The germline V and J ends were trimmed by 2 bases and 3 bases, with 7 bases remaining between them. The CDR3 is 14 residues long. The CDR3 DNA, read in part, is TGTGCCAGCAGTGAACAGTCCCACACCGGGGAG. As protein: CASSEQSHTGE. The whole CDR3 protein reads CASSEQSHTGELFF.

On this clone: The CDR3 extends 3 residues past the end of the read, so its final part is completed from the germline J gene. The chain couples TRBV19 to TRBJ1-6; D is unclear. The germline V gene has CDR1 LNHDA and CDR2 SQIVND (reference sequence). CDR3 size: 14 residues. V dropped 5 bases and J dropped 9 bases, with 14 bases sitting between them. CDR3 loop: CASSEGSRGSPLHF. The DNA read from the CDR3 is TGTGCCAGTAGTGAAGGATCACGGGGTTCACCC.

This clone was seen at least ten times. The CDR3 DNA, read in part, is TGCGCCAGCAGCTTGACCCAGGGGGCGAATTCACCC. It yields the protein CASSLTQGANSP. The full CDR3 sequence reads CASSLTQGANSPLHF. The chain carries TRBV5-1 and TRBJ1-6; 8 bases agree with TRBD1. The read gets to within 3 residues of the CDR3 end, and the germline J gene fills in the rest. The germline gives CDR1 SGHRS, CDR2 YFSETQ. J was trimmed by 7 bases and V by 1 base; bases with no gene match: 4. The CDR3 has 15 amino acids.

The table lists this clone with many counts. The covered CDR3 bases are TGCGCCAGCAGCTCTTCAACAGGGCGGCAAGAAAAA. Protein: CASSSSTGRQEK. Given in full, the CDR3 is CASSSSTGRQEKLFF. The chain carries TRBV5-1 and TRBJ1-4; TRBD1 is a possible D gene (6 bases). Read coverage stops 3 residues before the CDR3 terminus; the germline J gene supplies the remainder. The CDR3 is made up of 15 amino acids. Between the trimmed V and J ends, which lost 3 bases and 8 bases, there was a span of 17 bases. Germline V lookup: CDR1 SGHRS, CDR2 YFSETQ.

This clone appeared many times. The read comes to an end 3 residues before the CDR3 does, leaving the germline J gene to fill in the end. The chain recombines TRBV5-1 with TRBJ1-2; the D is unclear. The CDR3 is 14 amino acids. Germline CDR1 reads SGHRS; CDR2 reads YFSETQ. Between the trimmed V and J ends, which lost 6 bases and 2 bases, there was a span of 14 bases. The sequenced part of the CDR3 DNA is TGCGCCAGCAACAAACCCCCGGGGAACTATGGC. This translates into CASNKPPGNYG. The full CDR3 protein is CASNKPPGNYGYTF.

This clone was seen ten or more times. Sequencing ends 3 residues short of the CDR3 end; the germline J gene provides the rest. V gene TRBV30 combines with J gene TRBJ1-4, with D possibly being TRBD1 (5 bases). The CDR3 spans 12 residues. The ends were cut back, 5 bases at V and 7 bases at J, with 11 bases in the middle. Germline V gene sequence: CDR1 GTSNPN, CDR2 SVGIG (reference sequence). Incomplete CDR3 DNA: TGTGCCTGGCTGGCAGGGTTTGAAAAA. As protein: CAWLAGFEK. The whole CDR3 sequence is CAWLAGFEKLFF.

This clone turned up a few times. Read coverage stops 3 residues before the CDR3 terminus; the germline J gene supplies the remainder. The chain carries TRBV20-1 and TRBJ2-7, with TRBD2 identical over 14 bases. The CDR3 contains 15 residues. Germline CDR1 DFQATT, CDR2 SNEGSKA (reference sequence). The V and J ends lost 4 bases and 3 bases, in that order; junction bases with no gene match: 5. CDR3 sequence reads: CSATPTSGRDYEQYF. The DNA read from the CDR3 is TGCAGTGCTACCCCGACTAGCGGGAGGGACTACGAG.

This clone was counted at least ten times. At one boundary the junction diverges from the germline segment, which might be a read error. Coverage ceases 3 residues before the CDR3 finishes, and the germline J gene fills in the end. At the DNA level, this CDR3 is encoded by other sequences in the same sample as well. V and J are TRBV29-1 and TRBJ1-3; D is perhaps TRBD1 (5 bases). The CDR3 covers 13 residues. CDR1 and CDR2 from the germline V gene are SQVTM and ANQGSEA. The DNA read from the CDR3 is TGCAGCGCCTTACCTGACAGCCGAAACACA. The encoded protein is CSALPDSRNT. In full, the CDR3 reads CSALPDSRNTIYF.

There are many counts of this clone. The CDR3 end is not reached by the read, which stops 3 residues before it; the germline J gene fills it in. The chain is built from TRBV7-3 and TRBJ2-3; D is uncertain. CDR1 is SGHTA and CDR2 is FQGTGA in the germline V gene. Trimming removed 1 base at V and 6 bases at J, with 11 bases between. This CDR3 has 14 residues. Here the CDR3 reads CASSLNPPADTQYF. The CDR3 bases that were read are TGTGCCAGCAGCTTAAACCCCCCCGCGGATACG.

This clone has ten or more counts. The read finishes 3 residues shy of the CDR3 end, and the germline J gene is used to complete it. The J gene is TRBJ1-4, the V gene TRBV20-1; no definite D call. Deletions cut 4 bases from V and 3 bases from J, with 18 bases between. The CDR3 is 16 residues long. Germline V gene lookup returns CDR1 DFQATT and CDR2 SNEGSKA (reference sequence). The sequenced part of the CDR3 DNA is TGCAGTGCTAAAGAGATCCAATCGGGGTCTAATGAAAAA. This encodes CSAKEIQSGSNEK. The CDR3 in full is CSAKEIQSGSNEKLFF.

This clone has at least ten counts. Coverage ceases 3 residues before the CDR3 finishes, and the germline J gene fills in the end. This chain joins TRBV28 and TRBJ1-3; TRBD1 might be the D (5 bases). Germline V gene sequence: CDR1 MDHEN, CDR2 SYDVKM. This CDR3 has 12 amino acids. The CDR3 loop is CATRGGGNTIYF. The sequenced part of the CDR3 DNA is TGTGCAACAAGGGGTGGGGGAAACACC. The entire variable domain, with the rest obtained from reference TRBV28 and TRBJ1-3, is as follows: DVKVTQSSRYLVKRTGEKVFLECVQDMDHENMFWYRQDPGLGLRLIYFSYDVKMKEKGDIPEGYSVSREKKERFSLILESASTNQTSMYLCATRGGGNTIYFGEGSWLTVV.

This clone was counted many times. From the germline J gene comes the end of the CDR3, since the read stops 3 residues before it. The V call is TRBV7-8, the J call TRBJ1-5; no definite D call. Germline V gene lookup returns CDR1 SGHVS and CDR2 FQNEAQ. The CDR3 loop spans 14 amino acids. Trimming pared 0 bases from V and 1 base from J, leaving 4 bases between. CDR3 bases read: TGTGCCAGCAGCTTAGCAGGGAGCAATCAGCCC. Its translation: CASSLAGSNQP. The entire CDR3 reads CASSLAGSNQPQHF.

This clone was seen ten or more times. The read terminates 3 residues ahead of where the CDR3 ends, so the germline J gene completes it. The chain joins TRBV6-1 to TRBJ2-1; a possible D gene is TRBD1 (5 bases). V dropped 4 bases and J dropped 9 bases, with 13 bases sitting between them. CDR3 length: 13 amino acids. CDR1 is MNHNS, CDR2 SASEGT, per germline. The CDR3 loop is CASSAGFDTEQFF. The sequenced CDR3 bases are TGTGCCAGCAGTGCAGGGTTCGATACTGAG.

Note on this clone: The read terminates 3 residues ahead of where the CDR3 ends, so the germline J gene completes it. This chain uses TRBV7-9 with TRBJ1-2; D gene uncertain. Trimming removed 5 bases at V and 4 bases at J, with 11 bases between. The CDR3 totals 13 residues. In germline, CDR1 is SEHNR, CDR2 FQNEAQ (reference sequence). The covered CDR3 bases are TGTGCCAGCAGCCCCCGGGTTAGCTATGGC. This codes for CASSPRVSYG. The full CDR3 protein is CASSPRVSYGYTF.

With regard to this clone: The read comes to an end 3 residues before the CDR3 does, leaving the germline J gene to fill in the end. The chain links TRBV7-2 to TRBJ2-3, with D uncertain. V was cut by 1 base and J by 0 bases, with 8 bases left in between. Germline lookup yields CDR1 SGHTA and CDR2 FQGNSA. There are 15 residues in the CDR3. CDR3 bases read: TGTGCCAGCAGCTTAGGAGCCATAAGCACAGATACG. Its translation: CASSLGAISTDT. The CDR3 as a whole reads CASSLGAISTDTQYF. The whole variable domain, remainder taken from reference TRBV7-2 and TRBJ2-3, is GAGVSQSPSNKVTEKGKDVELRCDPISGHTALYWYRQSLGQGLEFLIYFQGNSAPDKSGLPSDRFSAERTGGSVSTLTIQRTQQEDSAVYLCASSLGAISTDTQYFGPGTRLTVL.

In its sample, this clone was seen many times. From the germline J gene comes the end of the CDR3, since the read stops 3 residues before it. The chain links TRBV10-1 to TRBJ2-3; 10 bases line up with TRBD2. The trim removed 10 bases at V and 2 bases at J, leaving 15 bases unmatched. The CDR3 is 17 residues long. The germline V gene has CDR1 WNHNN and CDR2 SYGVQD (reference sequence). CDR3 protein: CATSDSLGLADTDTQYF. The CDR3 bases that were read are TGCGCCACAAGTGATTCTCTAGGACTAGCGGACACAGATACG.

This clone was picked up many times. The CDR3 bases that were read are TGCAGTGCTAGTGGTCAGGGTGGTGACTATGGC. This sequence encodes CSASGQGGDYG. The whole CDR3 sequence reads CSASGQGGDYGYTF. V gene TRBV20-1 combines with J gene TRBJ1-2; D might be TRBD1 (5 bases). The CDR3 is cut off 3 residues early in the read; its end comes from the germline J gene. CDR1 and CDR2 from the germline V gene are DFQATT and SNEGSKA (reference sequence). V lost 3 bases to trimming and J lost 3 bases, with 14 bases between them. The CDR3 contains 14 residues.

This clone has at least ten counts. The CDR3 here is CASSDWGGDEKLFF. The covered CDR3 bases are TGTGCCAGCAGTGATTGGGGGGGGGATGAAAAA. The chain combines TRBV6-1 with TRBJ1-4; possible D gene TRBD1, 5 bases. Coverage ceases 3 residues before the CDR3 finishes, and the germline J gene fills in the end. V was shortened by 3 bases and J by 6 bases, with 11 bases between the two germline ends. The CDR3 runs 14 residues. Germline V gene data show CDR1 as MNHNS and CDR2 as SASEGT.

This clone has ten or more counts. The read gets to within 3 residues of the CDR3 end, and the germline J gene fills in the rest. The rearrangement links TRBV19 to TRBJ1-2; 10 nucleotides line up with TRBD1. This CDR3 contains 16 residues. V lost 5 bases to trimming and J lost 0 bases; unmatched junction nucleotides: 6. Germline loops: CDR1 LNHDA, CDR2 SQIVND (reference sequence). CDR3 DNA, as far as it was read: TGTGCCAGTAGTGTCCCGGGACAGGGGACTAACTATGGC. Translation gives CASSVPGQGTNYG. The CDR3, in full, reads CASSVPGQGTNYGYTF. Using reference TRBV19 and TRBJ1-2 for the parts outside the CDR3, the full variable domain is DGGITQSPKYLFRKEGQNVTLSCEQNLNHDAMYWYRQDPGQGLRLIYYSQIVNDFQKGDIAEGYSVSREKKESFPLTVTSAQKNPTAFYLCASSVPGQGTNYGYTFGSGTRLTVV.

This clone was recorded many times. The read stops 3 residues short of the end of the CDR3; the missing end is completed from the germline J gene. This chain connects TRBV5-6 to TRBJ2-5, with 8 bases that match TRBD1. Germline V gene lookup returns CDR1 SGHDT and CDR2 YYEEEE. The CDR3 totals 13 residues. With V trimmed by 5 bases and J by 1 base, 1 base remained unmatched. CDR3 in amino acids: CASRDRVQETQYF. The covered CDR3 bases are TGTGCCAGCAGGGACAGGGTCCAAGAGACC.

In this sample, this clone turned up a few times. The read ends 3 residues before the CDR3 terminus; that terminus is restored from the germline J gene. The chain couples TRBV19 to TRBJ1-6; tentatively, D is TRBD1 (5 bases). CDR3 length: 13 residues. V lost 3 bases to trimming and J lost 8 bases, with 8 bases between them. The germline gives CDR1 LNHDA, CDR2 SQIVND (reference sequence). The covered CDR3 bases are TGTGCCAGTAGTATGGGGGGGGATTCACCC. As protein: CASSMGGDSP. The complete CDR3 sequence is CASSMGGDSPLHF.